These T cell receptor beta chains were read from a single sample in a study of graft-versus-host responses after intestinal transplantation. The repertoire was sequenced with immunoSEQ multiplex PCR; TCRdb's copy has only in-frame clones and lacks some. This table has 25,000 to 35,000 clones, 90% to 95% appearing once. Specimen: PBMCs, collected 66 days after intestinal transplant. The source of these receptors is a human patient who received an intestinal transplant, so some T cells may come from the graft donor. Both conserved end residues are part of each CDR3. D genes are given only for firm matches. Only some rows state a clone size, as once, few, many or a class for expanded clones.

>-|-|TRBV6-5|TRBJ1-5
CASSTGTNQPQHF
TGTGCCAGCAGTACCGGGACCAATCAGCCCCAGCATTTT
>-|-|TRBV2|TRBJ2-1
CASSESSGLLYNEQFF
TGTGCCAGCAGTGAAAGTTCGGGGCTTCTCTACAATGAGCAGTTCTTC
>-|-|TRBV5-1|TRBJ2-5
CASSLYETQYF
TGCGCCAGCAGCTTGTATGAGACCCAGTACTTC
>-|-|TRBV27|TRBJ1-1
CASSPTAGPTEAFF
TGTGCCAGCAGTCCGACCGCAGGCCCCACTGAAGCTTTCTTT
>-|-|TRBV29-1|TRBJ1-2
CSVEDQTGANYGYTF
TGCAGCGTTGAAGATCAGACAGGAGCTAACTATGGCTACACCTTC
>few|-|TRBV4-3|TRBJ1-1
CASSHLTHRGGSTEAFF
TGCGCCAGCAGCCACCTCACACATCGGGGGGGTAGCACTGAAGCTTTCTTT
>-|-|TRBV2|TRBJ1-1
CASSDIQGLNTEAFF
TGTGCCAGCAGTGATATTCAGGGATTGAACACTGAAGCTTTCTTT
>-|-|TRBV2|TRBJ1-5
CASSAEDIYQPQHF
TGTGCCAGCAGTGCGGAGGACATATATCAGCCCCAGCATTTT
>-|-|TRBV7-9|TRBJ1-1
CASSLTTEGTEAFF
TGTGCCAGCAGCTTAACCACGGAGGGCACTGAAGCTTTCTTT
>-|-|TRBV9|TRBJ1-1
CASSVEADTEAFF
TGTGCCAGCAGCGTAGAGGCAGACACTGAAGCTTTCTTT
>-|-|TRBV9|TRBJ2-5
CASSVAPQGGIETQYF
TGTGCCAGCAGCGTAGCCCCCCAGGGTGGCATAGAGACCCAGTACTTC
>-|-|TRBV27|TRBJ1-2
CASSSEGPNYGYTF
TGTGCCAGCAGTTCCGAGGGCCCTAACTATGGCTACACCTTC
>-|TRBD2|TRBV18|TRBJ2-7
CASSPIASGGTSSYEQYF
TGTGCCAGCTCACCAATCGCTAGCGGGGGGACTAGCTCCTACGAGCAGTACTTC
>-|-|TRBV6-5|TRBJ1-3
CASSYSKSSGNIIYF
TGTGCCAGCAGTTACTCTAAAAGCTCTGGAAACATCATATATTTT
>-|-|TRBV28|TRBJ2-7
CASSLTSYEQYF
TGTGCCAGCAGTTTAACCTCCTACGAGCAGTACTTC
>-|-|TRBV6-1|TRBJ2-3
CASSEGAVWDGTDTQYF
TGTGCCAGCAGTGAAGGCGCTGTTTGGGATGGCACAGATACGCAGTATTTT
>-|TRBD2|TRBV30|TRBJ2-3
CAWSTSGGTDTQYF
TGTGCCTGGAGTACTAGCGGAGGCACAGATACGCAGTATTTT
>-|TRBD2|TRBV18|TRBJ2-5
CASSPGTSGGSETQYF
TGTGCCAGCTCACCAGGGACTAGCGGGGGGTCCGAGACCCAGTACTTC
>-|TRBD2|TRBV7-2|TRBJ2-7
CASSLLGLAGTYEQYF
TGTGCCAGCAGCTTATTAGGGCTAGCGGGTACCTACGAGCAGTACTTC
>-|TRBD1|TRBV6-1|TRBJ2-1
CASREGQGGNEQFF
TGTGCCAGCAGGGAGGGACAGGGGGGCAATGAGCAGTTCTTC
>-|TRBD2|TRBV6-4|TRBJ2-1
CASSRLAGDFNEQFF
TGTGCCAGCAGCCGACTAGCGGGAGATTTCAATGAGCAGTTCTTC
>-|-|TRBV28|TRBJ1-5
CASSLQGNQPQHF
TGTGCCAGCAGTTTACAGGGCAATCAGCCCCAGCATTTT
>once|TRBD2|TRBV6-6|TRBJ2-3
CASSYLTSGSTDTQYF
TGTGCCAGCAGTTACCTAACTAGCGGGTCCACAGATACGCAGTATTTT
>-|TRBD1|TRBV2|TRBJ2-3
CASSGQGATDTQYF
TGTGCCAGCAGTGGACAGGGTGCCACAGATACGCAGTATTTT
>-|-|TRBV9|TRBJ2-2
CASSVATGELFF
TGTGCCAGCAGCGTAGCGACGGGGGAGCTGTTTTTT
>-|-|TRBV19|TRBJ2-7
CASSTRGNEQYF
TGTGCCAGTAGTACAAGGGGTAACGAGCAGTACTTC
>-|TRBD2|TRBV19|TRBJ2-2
CASRREDNTGELFF
TGTGCCAGCCGCCGGGAGGATAACACCGGGGAGCTGTTTTTT
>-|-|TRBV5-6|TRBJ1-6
CASSLSGYGSPLHF
TGTGCCAGCAGCTTGTCAGGGTACGGTTCACCCCTCCACTTT
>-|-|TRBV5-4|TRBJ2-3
CASTLRNGPSTDTQYF
TGTGCCAGCACCCTACGGAACGGGCCGAGCACAGATACGCAGTATTTT
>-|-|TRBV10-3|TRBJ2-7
CAISGADPQDEQYF
TGTGCCATCAGTGGGGCGGACCCTCAGGACGAGCAGTACTTC
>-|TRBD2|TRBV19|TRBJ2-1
CASSMGGLAGYNEQFF
TGTGCCAGTAGTATGGGCGGGCTAGCGGGTTACAATGAGCAGTTCTTC
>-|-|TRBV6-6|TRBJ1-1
CASSHAGGSTEAFF
TGTGCCAGCAGTCACGCCGGGGGTAGCACTGAAGCTTTCTTT
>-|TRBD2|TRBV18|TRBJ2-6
CASSRLAGFSGANVLTF
TGTGCCAGCTCAAGACTAGCGGGATTCTCTGGGGCCAACGTCCTGACTTTC
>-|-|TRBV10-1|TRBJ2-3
CASSQLTDTQYF
TGCGCCAGCAGTCAACTAACAGATACGCAGTATTTT
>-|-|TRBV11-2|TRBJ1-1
CASSLEPLTEAFF
TGTGCCAGCAGCTTAGAACCTCTCACTGAAGCTTTCTTT
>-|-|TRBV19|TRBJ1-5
CASSMEREWQPQHF
TGTGCCAGTAGTATGGAGAGGGAATGGCAGCCCCAGCATTTT
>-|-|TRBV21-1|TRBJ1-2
CASSNRGTSLNYGYTF
TGTGCCAGCAGCAATAGGGGGACATCCCTAAACTATGGCTACACCTTC
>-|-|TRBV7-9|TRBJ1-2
CASSSGWDGYTF
TGTGCCAGCAGCTCCGGTTGGGATGGCTACACCTTC
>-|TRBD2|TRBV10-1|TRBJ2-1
CASSGTRTSGRAEQFF
TGCGCCAGCAGTGGGACGAGGACTAGCGGGAGAGCTGAGCAGTTCTTC
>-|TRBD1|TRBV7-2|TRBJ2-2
CASSFIGTGGAGELFF
TGTGCCAGCAGCTTTATCGGGACAGGGGGCGCCGGGGAGCTGTTTTTT
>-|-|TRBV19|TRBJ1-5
CASTGPPREQPQHF
TGTGCCAGTACGGGACCCCCAAGGGAGCAGCCCCAGCATTTT
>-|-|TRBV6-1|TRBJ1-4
CASSEIGTRNEKLFF
TGTGCCAGCAGTGAAATAGGGACAAGAAATGAAAAACTGTTTTTT
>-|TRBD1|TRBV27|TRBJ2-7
CASSLGQNYEQYF
TGTGCCAGCAGTCTGGGACAGAACTACGAGCAGTACTTC
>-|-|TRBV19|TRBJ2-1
CASSIRVHNEQFF
TGTGCCAGTAGTATCAGGGTCCACAATGAGCAGTTCTTC
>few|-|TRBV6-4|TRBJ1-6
CASSENDNSPLHF
TGTGCCAGCAGTGAAAACGATAATTCACCCCTCCACTTT
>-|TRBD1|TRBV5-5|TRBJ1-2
CASSSPGQGAVGYTF
TGTGCCAGCAGCTCGCCGGGACAGGGGGCGGTTGGCTACACCTTC
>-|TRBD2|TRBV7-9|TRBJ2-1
CASSFAGAYNEQFF
TGTGCCAGCAGCTTTGCGGGGGCCTACAATGAGCAGTTCTTC
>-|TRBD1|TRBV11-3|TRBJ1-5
CASSCSGTGTYNQPQHF
TGTGCCAGCAGCTGTTCCGGGACAGGTACCTACAATCAGCCCCAGCATTTT